In this sample, the clone carrying this TCR beta chain turned up a few times. Its cognate antigen is unknown. Germline-derived CDR1 and CDR2 are SNHLY and FYNNEI. The CDR3 has 15 amino acids. V gave up 4 bases and J gave up 7 bases; unmatched junction bases: 7. Produced via immunoSEQ multiplex PCR; TCRdb's table is partial and in-frame only. The table records 55,000 to 75,000 clones, roughly 76% of them present only once. The data originate from a study of vaccination effects on CD4 cells after COVID-19. Before any sequencing was done, the ViraFEST assay used viral peptide pools to expand antigen-specific CD4+ T cells. CD4+ T cell isolation took place after 10 days of culture. None of the vaccinated had previously contracted SARS-CoV-2, and their nucleocapsid antibodies tested negative.

The sequenced sample was CD4+ T cells from PBMCs cultured with HCoV-NL63 spike peptides, obtained before COVID-19 vaccination. This chain links TRBV2 with TRBJ2-3; TRBD2 agrees at 11 bases. This clonotype was sampled from a human donor who received a COVID-19 vaccine. The CDR3 protein is CASSGPSGGRNTQYF. As DNA, the CDR3 is TGTGCCAGCAGTGGGCCTAGCGGGGGGCGCAATACGCAGTATTTT.